The clone carrying this T cell receptor (beta chain) was seen a handful of times. The antigen is not known. The data were taken from a study of T cells in Graves' hyperthyroidism and ophthalmopathy. Whole-study results and caveats: Within blood appeared most thyroid clonotypes that had expanded above 0.001.

Clinical symptoms, serum thyroxine, TRAb, thyroid ultrasound and orbital computed tomography informed diagnoses. PBMCs were collected from an approximately 9.2 ml volume of fresh peripheral blood. The investigators amplified TCR beta CDR3 regions from RNA transcripts. Using the HTBI primer set, a first-round RT-PCR was run on the TCR CDR3. Each CDR3 protein is one row after TCRdb ran MiXCR on the multiplex PCR reads. The sample shows under 400,000 distinct CDR3 sequences, around 25% of them seen only once. Germline CDR1 and CDR2: DFQATT and SNEGSKA (reference sequence). The CDR3 has 14 amino acids. J lost 8 bases, V lost 5 bases, and 7 bases had no gene match.

This sequence was found in a man between 45 and 60 years old with Graves' hyperthyroidism. This chain links TRBV20-1 with TRBJ2-1; 12 nucleotides line up with TRBD2. The sample was blood. CDR3 coding DNA: TGCAGTGCTTCTAGCGGGAGGGCTAGGGATGAGCAGTTCTTC. Its protein is CSASSGRARDEQFF.